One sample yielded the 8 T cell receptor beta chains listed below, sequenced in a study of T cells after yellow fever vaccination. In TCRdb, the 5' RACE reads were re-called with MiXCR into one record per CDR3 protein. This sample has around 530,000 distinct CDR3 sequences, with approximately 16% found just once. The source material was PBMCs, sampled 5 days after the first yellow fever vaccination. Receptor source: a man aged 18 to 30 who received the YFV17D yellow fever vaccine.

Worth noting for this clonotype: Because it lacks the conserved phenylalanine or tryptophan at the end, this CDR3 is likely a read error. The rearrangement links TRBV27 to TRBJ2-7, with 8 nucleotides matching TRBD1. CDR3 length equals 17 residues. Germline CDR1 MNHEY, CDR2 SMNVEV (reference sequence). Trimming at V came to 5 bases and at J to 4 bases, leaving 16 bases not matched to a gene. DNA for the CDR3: TGTGCCAGCAGTCACAGAGGACAGGGCCGCGTGGGGTACGAGCAGTACTTA. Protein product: CASSHRGQGRVGYEQYL.

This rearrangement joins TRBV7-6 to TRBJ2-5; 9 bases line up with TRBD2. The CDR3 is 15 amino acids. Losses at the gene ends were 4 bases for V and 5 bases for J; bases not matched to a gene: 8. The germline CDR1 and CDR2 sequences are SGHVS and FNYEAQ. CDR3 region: CASSWTSAGQETQYF. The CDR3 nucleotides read TGTGCCAGCAGCTGGACTAGCGCCGGGCAGGAGACCCAGTACTTC.

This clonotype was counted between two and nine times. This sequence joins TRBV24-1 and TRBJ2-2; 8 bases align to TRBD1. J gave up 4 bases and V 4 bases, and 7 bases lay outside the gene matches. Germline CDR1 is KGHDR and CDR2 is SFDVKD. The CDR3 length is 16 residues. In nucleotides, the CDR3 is TGTGCCACCAGTGACCACGGGACAGGTCGCACCGGGGAGCTGTTTTTT. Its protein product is CATSDHGTGRTGELFF.

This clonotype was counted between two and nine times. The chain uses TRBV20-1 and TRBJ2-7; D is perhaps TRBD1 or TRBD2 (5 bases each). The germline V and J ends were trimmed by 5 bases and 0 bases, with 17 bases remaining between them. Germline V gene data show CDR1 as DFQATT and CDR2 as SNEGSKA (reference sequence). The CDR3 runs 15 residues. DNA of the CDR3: TGCAGTGCTCGAATACCGGGACGGGCCTCCTACGAGCAGTACTTC. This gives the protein CSARIPGRASYEQYF.

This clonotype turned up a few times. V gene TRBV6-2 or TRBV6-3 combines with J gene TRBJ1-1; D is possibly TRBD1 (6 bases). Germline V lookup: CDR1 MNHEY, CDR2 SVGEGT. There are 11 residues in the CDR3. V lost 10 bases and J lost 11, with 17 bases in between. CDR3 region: CATKFWTAAFF. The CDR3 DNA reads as TGTGCCACCAAGTTTTGGACAGCGGCTTTCTTT.

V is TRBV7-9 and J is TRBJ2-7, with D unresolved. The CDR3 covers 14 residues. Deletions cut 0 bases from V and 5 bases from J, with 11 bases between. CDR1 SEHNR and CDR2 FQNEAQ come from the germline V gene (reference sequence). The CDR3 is CASSLAGPLDEQYF. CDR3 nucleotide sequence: TGTGCCAGCAGCTTAGCCGGCCCTCTCGACGAGCAGTACTTC. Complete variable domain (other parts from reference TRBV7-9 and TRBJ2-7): DTGVSQNPRHKITKRGQNVTFRCDPISEHNRLYWYRQTLGQGPEFLTYFQNEAQLEKSRLLSDRFSAERPKGSFSTLEIQRTEQGDSAMYLCASSLAGPLDEQYFGPGTRLTVT.

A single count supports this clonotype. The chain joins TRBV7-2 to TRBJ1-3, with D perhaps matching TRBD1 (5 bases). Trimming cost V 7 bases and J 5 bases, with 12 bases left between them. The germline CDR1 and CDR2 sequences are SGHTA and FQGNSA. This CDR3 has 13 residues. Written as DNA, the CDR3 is TGTGCCAGCATCACGGGGCCAAGAAACACCATATATTTT. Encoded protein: CASITGPRNTIYF. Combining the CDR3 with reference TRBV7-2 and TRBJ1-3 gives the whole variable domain GAGVSQSPSNKVTEKGKDVELRCDPISGHTALYWYRQSLGQGLEFLIYFQGNSAPDKSGLPSDRFSAERTGGSVSTLTIQRTQQEDSAVYLCASITGPRNTIYFGEGSWLTVV.

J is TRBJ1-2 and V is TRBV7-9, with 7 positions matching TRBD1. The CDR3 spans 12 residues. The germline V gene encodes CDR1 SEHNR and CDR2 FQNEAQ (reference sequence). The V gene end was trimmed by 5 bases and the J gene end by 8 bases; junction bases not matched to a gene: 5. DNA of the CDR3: TGTGCCAGCAGCACGACAGGGTCCGGCTACACCTTC. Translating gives CASSTTGSGYTF.